What follows are 7 T cell receptor beta chains derived from one specimen sequenced in a study of CD8 T cells in ankylosing spondylitis. TCRdb passed the 5' RACE reads through MiXCR, listing each CDR3 protein once. The table records around 250,000 distinct CDR3 sequences, over 15% of them present only once. Sequencing was carried out using blood, either unsorted or a sorted T cell fraction (not recorded which). The source of these receptors is a male donor with ankylosing spondylitis or in good health (not recorded which).

This rearrangement joins TRBV20-1 to TRBJ2-1, with a tentative D call TRBD1 (6 bases). Germline V lookup: CDR1 DFQATT, CDR2 SNEGSKA (reference sequence). The V gene lost 6 bases and the J gene lost 0 bases, with 15 bases spanning the gap. CDR3 length: 15 residues. This CDR3 is CSANPRGSSYNEQFF. DNA for the CDR3: TGCAGTGCCAACCCTAGGGGGAGCTCCTACAATGAGCAGTTCTTC.

This clonotype was found many times. The rearrangement joins TRBV6-5 to TRBJ2-1; D unclear. V lost 0 bases and J lost 6, with 15 bases in between. CDR1 is MNHEY and CDR2 is SVGAGI in the germline V gene. This CDR3 is 16 amino acids long. CDR3 DNA: TGTGCCAGCAGTTACTCCCACCCGATCCCAACCAATGAGCAGTTCTTC. Residues: CASSYSHPIPTNEQFF.

CDR3 nucleotide sequence: TGTGCCAGCAGGACAGGGATTCGCGACGAGCAGTACTTC. As protein: CASRTGIRDEQYF. V and J are TRBV12-3 or TRBV12-4 and TRBJ2-7, with 7 positions matching TRBD1. V was pared by 6 bases and J by 5 bases, with 7 bases of the junction left unmatched. CDR3 size: 13 residues.

A few counts support this clonotype. This sequence joins TRBV9 and TRBJ2-3; D not certain. The germline CDR1 and CDR2 sequences are SGDLS and YYNGEE. Trimming took 0 bases from V and 3 from J, leaving 11 bases between them. The CDR3 covers 15 residues. The CDR3 region is CASSVGLSRTDTQYF. For the CDR3, the DNA is TGTGCCAGCAGCGTAGGCCTCTCTCGTACAGATACGCAGTATTTT.

CDR3 nucleotide sequence: TGTGCCACCAGCAGAGGGTTCGGCTACGAGCAGTACTTC. Encoded protein: CATSRGFGYEQYF. The chain links TRBV15 to TRBJ2-7, with D hard to call. This CDR3 is built from 13 residues. Trimming shortened V by 1 base and J by 3 bases, and 7 bases separated the two germline ends. Germline V lookup: CDR1 LNHNV, CDR2 YYDKDF (reference sequence).

The genes are TRBV4-1 and TRBJ2-1; 7 positions agree with TRBD2. This CDR3 contains 17 residues. V trimming: 1 base; J trimming: 7 bases; junction bases outside the gene matches: 13. Germline lookup yields CDR1 MGHRA and CDR2 YSYEKL. The CDR3, as DNA: TGCGCCAGCAGCCAAGTTACCCTAGCGGTCCCTAGGAATGAGCAGTTCTTC. It is translated as CASSQVTLAVPRNEQFF.

The chain has TRBV2 and TRBJ2-5; no firm D call. The CDR3 is made up of 15 amino acids. V was cut by 7 bases and J by 4 bases, with 19 bases left in between. The germline CDR1 and CDR2 sequences are SNHLY and FYNNEI. The CDR3 spells CASIRATVKAETQYF. The CDR3 DNA is TGTGCCAGCATCCGGGCAACGGTTAAGGCAGAGACCCAGTACTTC.